This is a list of T cell receptor beta chains from one sample in a study of OX40 agonist ivuxolimab in advanced cancers. Clones were read by immunoSEQ multiplex PCR, and TCRdb kept only the in-frame ones, dropping some. The data contain 60,000 or so clones, nearly 95% of them singletons. Source: CD4+ or CD8+ T cells sorted from blood, taken in a trial of the OX40 agonist ivuxolimab. These receptors all come from an adult with an advanced solid tumor such as melanoma, head and neck, liver or kidney cancer. CDR3s include the opening cysteine and the closing phenylalanine or tryptophan. D genes are given only for firm matches. Rows may omit the clone size; those that give it use once, few, many or a size class.

cdr3_aa	cdr3_nt	j_call	clone_size	v_call	d_call
CASSPGGYEQYF	TGTGCCAGCAGCCCTGGAGGCTACGAGCAGTACTTC	TRBJ2-7	.	TRBV14	.
CASSSTASPYEQYF	TGTGCCAGCAGTTCGACAGCCTCACCCTACGAGCAGTACTTC	TRBJ2-7	.	TRBV6-6	.
CASSEPTSGIRNTGELFF	TGCGCCAGCAGTGAGCCTACTAGCGGGATAAGGAACACCGGGGAGCTGTTTTTT	TRBJ2-2	.	TRBV10-2	TRBD2
CASRYSGGFPGNTIYF	TGTGCCAGTAGGTACTCCGGGGGATTCCCTGGAAACACCATATATTTT	TRBJ1-3	.	TRBV19	.
CASSPLQSYNEQFF	TGTGCCAGCAGTCCGCTACAATCCTACAATGAGCAGTTCTTC	TRBJ2-1	.	TRBV28	.
CASSPGYQETQYF	TGTGCCAGCAGCCCGGGGTACCAAGAGACCCAGTACTTC	TRBJ2-5	.	TRBV6-5	.
CASSQVGGPANTGELFF	TGCGCCAGCAGCCAAGTTGGCGGGCCCGCGAACACCGGGGAGCTGTTTTTT	TRBJ2-2	.	TRBV4-1	.
CASSRGQGGSFIGYTF	TGTGCCAGCAGCCGAGGACAGGGCGGGTCGTTTATAGGCTACACCTTC	TRBJ1-2	.	TRBV5-4	TRBD1
CASKGAAGTTGELFF	TGTGCCAGCAAAGGCGCAGCGGGCACCACCGGGGAGCTGTTTTTT	TRBJ2-2	few	TRBV6-4	.
CASSLIGGEQYF	TGTGCCAGCAGCTTAATCGGGGGCGAGCAGTACTTC	TRBJ2-7	.	TRBV7-9	.
CASSLVPPEGYTF	TGTGCCAGCAGCTTAGTTCCGCCGGAAGGCTACACCTTC	TRBJ1-2	.	TRBV7-9	.
CASSLARGAGELFF	TGCGCCAGCAGCCTCGCGCGGGGGGCCGGGGAGCTGTTTTTT	TRBJ2-2	.	TRBV5-1	TRBD2
CASRYMGRDTYNEQFF	TGTGCCAGTAGGTATATGGGCAGGGATACCTACAATGAGCAGTTCTTC	TRBJ2-1	.	TRBV19	.
CASGDSSGANVLTF	TGTGCCAGCGGAGACAGCTCTGGGGCCAACGTCCTGACTTTC	TRBJ2-6	.	TRBV2	.
CATSRDGGYTEAFF	TGTGCCACCAGCAGAGACGGAGGGTACACTGAAGCTTTCTTT	TRBJ1-1	.	TRBV15	.
CASSATGTGGTEAFF	TGTGCCAGCAGCGCAACCGGGACAGGGGGCACTGAAGCTTTCTTT	TRBJ1-1	.	TRBV7-9	TRBD1
CASSQDPPGLGNNEQFF	TGTGCCAGCAGCCAAGATCCCCCCGGACTAGGAAACAATGAGCAGTTCTTC	TRBJ2-1	.	TRBV4-2	TRBD2
CASSQARTGATNEQFF	TGTGCCAGCAGTCAAGCGCGGACAGGGGCGACCAATGAGCAGTTCTTC	TRBJ2-1	.	TRBV11-3	TRBD1
CASSYGLAGGQNEQFF	TGTGCCAGCAGCTACGGACTAGCGGGGGGGCAGAATGAGCAGTTCTTC	TRBJ2-1	.	TRBV13	TRBD2
CASGAGQPQHF	TGTGCCAGCGGGGCCGGACAGCCCCAGCATTTT	TRBJ1-5	.	TRBV9	.
CASSPEGPNTGELFF	TGTGCCAGCAGCCCAGAGGGACCAAACACCGGGGAGCTGTTTTTT	TRBJ2-2	.	TRBV7-6	.
CASSHTTGGIDEQYF	TGTGCCAGCAGCCATACGACAGGGGGAATCGACGAGCAGTACTTC	TRBJ2-7	.	TRBV11-1	TRBD1
CASSSGSPYNSPLHF	TGTGCCAGCAGCTCCGGGTCCCCCTATAATTCACCCCTCCACTTT	TRBJ1-6	.	TRBV7-9	.
CASRPTGWEEQYF	TGTGCCAGCAGGCCGACAGGCTGGGAAGAGCAGTACTTC	TRBJ2-7	.	TRBV27	.
CASSRNIFQETQYF	TGCGCCAGCAGTCGGAATATCTTCCAAGAGACCCAGTACTTC	TRBJ2-5	once	TRBV4-1	.
CASTLGTGGYNEQFF	TGTGCCAGCACTCTGGGGACAGGGGGTTACAATGAGCAGTTCTTC	TRBJ2-1	.	TRBV27	TRBD1
CASTPSEHEQYF	TGCGCCAGCACCCCGTCAGAGCACGAGCAGTACTTC	TRBJ2-7	.	TRBV4-1	.
CASSSASQGFGNTIYF	TGTGCCAGCAGCTCAGCTTCTCAGGGGTTTGGAAACACCATATATTTT	TRBJ1-3	.	TRBV9	.
CASSSLPTGSYEQYF	TGTGCCAGCAGTTCCCTCCCGACAGGATCCTACGAGCAGTACTTC	TRBJ2-7	.	TRBV6-5	.
CASSLSQGITEAFF	TGTGCCAGCAGTCTCTCGCAGGGAATCACTGAAGCTTTCTTT	TRBJ1-1	.	TRBV6-5	.
CAISELAGGHNLYEQYF	TGTGCCATCAGTGAACTAGCGGGGGGCCACAACCTCTACGAGCAGTACTTC	TRBJ2-7	.	TRBV10-3	TRBD2
CASSFGTGGIQYF	TGTGCCAGCAGCTTTGGTACAGGGGGCATTCAGTACTTC	TRBJ2-4	once	TRBV13	TRBD1